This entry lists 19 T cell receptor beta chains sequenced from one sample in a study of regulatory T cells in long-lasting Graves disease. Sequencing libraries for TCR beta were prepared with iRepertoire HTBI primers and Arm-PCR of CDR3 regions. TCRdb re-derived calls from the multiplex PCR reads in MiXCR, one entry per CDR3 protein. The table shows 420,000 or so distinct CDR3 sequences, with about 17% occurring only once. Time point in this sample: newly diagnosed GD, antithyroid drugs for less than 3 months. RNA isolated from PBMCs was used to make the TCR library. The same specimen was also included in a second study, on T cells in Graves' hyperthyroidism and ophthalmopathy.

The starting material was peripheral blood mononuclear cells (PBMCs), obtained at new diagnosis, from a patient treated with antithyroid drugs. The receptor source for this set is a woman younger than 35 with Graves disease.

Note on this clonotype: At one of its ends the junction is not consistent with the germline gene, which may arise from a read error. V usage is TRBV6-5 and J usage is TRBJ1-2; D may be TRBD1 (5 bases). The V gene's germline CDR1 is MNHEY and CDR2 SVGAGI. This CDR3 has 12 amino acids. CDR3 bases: TGTGCCAGCAGTTACTCGGGCGACAGACCAGCCTTC. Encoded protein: CASSYSGDRPAF.

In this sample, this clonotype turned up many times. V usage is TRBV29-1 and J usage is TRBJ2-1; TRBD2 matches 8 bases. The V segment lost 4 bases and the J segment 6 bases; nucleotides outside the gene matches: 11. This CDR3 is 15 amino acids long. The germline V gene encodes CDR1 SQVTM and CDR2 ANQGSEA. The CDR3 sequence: CSVAFSAGGINEQFF. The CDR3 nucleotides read TGCAGCGTTGCCTTTTCGGCGGGAGGTATCAATGAGCAGTTCTTC.

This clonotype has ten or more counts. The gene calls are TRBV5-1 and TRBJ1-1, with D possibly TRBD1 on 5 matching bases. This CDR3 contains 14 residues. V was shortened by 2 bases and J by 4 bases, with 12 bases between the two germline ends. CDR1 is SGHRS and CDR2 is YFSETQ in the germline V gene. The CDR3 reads CASSFTGRVTEAFF. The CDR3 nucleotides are TGCGCCAGCAGCTTCACGGGGCGCGTCACTGAAGCTTTCTTT.

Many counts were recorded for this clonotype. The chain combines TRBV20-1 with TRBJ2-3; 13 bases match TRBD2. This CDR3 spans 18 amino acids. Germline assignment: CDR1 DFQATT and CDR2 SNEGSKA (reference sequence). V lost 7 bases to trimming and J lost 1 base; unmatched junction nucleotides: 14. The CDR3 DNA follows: TGCAGTGTTATCACAGTTGGACTAGCGGGAGCCGGCACAGATACGCAGTATTTT. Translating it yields CSVITVGLAGAGTDTQYF.

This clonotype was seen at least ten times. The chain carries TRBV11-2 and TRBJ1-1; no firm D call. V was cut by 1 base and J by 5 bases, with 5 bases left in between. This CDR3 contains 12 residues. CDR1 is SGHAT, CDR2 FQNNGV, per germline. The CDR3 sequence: CASSLGFTEAFF. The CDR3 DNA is TGTGCCAGCAGCTTAGGGTTTACTGAAGCTTTCTTT.

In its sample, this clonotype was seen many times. The DNA of the CDR3 is TGTGCCAGCAGGGGGGGACACCCCATTCGCGAGCAGTACTTC. Translating gives CASRGGHPIREQYF. The chain links TRBV10-3 to TRBJ2-7; D possibly uses TRBD1 or TRBD2 (7 bases each). This CDR3 has 14 amino acids. CDR1 and CDR2 (germline): ENHRY, SYGVKD. The V end was cut by 10 bases, the J end by 6 bases, with 22 bases between.

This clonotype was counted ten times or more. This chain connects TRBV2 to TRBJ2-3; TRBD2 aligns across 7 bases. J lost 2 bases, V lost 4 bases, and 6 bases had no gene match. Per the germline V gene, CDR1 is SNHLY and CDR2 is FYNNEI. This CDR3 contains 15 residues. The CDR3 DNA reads TGTGCCAGCAGTGCACCTAGCGGCTACACAGATACGCAGTATTTT. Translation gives CASSAPSGYTDTQYF. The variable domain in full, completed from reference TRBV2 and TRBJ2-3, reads EPEVTQTPSHQVTQMGQEVILRCVPISNHLYFYWYRQILGQKVEFLVSFYNNEISEKSEIFDDQFSVERPDGSNFTLKIRSTKLEDSAMYFCASSAPSGYTDTQYFGPGTRLTVL.

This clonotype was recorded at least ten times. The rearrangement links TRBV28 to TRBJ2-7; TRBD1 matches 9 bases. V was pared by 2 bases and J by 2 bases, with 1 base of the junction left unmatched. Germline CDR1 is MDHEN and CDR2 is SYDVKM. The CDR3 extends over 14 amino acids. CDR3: CASSLRDRAYEQYF. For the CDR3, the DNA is TGTGCCAGCAGTTTAAGGGACAGGGCCTACGAGCAGTACTTC.

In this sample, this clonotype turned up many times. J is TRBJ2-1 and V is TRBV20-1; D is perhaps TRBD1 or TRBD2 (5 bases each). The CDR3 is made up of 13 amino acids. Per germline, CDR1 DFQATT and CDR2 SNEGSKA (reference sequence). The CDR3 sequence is CSPLGDQVPSQFF. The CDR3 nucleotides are TGCAGCCCCCTCGGGGACCAGGTACCTAGTCAGTTCTTC.

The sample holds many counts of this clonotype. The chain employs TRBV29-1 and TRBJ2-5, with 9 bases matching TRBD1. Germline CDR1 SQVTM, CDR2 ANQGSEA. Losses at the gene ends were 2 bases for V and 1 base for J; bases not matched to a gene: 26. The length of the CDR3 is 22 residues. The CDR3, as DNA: TGCAGCGTTGAATGTCTGAGACAGGGGGTGACCGACCCACCGAAAATCCAAGAGACCCAGTACTTC. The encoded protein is CSVECLRQGVTDPPKIQETQYF.

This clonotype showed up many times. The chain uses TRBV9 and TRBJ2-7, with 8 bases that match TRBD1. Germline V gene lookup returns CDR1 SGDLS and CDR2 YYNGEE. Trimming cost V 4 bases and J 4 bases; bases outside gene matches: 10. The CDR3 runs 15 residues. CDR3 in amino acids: CASSPSDRETYEQYF. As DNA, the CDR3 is TGTGCCAGCAGCCCCTCGGACAGGGAGACATACGAGCAGTACTTC.

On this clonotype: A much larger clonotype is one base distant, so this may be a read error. The CDR3 nucleotides read TGTGCCAGCAGCTTCCCGGACGGGTACACTGAAGCTTTCTTT. It yields the protein CASSFPDGYTEAFF. The chain is built from TRBV7-2 and TRBJ1-1; the D is unclear. This CDR3 is 14 amino acids long. Trimming took 3 bases from V and 3 from J, leaving 11 bases between them. Germline V lookup: CDR1 SGHTA, CDR2 FQGNSA.

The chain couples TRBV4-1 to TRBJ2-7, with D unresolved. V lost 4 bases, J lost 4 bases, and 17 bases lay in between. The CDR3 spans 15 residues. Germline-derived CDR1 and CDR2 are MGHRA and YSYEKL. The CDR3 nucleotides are TGCGCCAGCAGCCCCACGAGCCTAGAAGCGTACGAGCAGTACTTC. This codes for CASSPTSLEAYEQYF.

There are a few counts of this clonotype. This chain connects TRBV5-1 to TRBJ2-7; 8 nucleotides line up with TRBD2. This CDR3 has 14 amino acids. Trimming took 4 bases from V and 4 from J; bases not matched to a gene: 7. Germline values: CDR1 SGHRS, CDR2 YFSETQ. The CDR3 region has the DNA TGCGCCAGCAGCCCAGCTGGCGGGAGGTACGAGCAGTACTTC. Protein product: CASSPAGGRYEQYF.

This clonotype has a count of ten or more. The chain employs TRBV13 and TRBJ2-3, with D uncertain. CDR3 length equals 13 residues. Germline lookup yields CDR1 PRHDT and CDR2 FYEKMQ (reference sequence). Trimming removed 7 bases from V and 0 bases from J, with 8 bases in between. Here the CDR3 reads CASTRISTDTQYF. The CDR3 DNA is TGTGCCAGCACGAGAATTAGCACAGATACGCAGTATTTT.

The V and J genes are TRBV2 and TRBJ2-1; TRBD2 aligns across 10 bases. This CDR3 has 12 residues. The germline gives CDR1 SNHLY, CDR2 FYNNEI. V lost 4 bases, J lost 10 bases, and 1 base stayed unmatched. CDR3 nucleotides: TGTGCCAGCAGTGGGGGACTAGCGGAGCAGTTCTTC. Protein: CASSGGLAEQFF. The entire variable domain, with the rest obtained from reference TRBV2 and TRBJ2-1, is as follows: EPEVTQTPSHQVTQMGQEVILRCVPISNHLYFYWYRQILGQKVEFLVSFYNNEISEKSEIFDDQFSVERPDGSNFTLKIRSTKLEDSAMYFCASSGGLAEQFFGPGTRLTVL.

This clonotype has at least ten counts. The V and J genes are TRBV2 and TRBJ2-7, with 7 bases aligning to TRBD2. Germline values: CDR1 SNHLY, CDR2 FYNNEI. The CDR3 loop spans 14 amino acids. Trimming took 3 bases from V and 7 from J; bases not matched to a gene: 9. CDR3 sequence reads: CASSEFVGAGEQYF. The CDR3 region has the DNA TGTGCCAGCAGTGAGTTTGTGGGAGCGGGGGAGCAGTACTTC.

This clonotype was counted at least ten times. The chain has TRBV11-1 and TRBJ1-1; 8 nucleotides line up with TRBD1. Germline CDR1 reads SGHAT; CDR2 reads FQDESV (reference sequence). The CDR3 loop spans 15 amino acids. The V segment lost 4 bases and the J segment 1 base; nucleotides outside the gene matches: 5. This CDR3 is CASSYTGTGNTEAFF. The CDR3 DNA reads TGTGCCAGCAGCTACACCGGGACAGGGAACACTGAAGCTTTCTTT.

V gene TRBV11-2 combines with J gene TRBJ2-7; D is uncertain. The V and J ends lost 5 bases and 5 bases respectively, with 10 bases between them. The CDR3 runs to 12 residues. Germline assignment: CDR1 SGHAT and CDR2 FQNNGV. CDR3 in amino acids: CASSGVKDEQYF. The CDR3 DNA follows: TGTGCCAGCAGCGGGGTGAAGGACGAGCAGTACTTC.